This TCR beta chain came from a study of cytomegalovirus exposure and HLA in healthy donors. Notes on this clone: What it binds is unknown.

The study's findings and limits: In a later analysis, an Asian-associated ancestry cluster reportedly showed fewer N-insertions than the 666-donor mean.

13 Jbeta primers and 60 Vbeta primers were used for the PCR. Produced via immunoSEQ multiplex PCR; TCRdb's table is partial and in-frame only. Of fewer than 120,000 clones in the sample, roughly 86% were seen once. Specimen: PBMCs. The receptor was derived from a middle-aged man in good health and CMV-seronegative.

The CDR3 DNA reads as TGTGCCAGCAGGACCGCAGGGGCTGGAAACACCATATATTTT. Translating it yields CASRTAGAGNTIYF. V gene TRBV28 combines with J gene TRBJ1-3, with TRBD1 as a possible D gene (6 bases). Trimming removed 6 bases at V and 2 bases at J, with 11 bases between. Germline CDR1 is MDHEN and CDR2 is SYDVKM. The CDR3 extends over 14 amino acids.